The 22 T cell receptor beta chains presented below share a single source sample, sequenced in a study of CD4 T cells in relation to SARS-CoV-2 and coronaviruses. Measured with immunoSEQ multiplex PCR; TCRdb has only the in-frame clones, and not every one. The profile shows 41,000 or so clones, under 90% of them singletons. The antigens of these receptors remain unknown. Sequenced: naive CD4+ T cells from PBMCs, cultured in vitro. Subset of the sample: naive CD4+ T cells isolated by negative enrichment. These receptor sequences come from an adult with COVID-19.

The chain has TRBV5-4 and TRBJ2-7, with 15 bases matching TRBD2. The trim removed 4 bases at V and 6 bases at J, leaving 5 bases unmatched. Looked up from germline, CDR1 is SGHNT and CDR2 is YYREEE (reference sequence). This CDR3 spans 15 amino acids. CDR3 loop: CASSPGLAGGGEQYF. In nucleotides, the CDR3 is TGTGCCAGCAGCCCGGGACTAGCGGGAGGTGGCGAGCAGTACTTC.

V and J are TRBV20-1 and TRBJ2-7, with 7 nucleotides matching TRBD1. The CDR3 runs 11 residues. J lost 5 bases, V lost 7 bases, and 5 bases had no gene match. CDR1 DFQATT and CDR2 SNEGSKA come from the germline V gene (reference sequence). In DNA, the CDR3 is TGCAGTGTCCAGGGGGTCCACGAGCAGTACTTC. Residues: CSVQGVHEQYF.

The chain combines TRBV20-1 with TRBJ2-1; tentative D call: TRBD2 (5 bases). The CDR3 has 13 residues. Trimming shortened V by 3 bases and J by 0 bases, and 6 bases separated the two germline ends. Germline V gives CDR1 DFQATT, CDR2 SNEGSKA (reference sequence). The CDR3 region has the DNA TGCAGTGCTAGTGGGAGCTCCTACAATGAGCAGTTCTTC. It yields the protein CSASGSSYNEQFF.

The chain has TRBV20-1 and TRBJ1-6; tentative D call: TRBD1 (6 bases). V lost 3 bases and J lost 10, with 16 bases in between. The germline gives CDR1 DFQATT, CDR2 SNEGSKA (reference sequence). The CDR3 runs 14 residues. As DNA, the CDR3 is TGCAGTGCTAGTGGGGGGGGGCAGGGATCACCCCTCCACTTT. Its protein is CSASGGGQGSPLHF.

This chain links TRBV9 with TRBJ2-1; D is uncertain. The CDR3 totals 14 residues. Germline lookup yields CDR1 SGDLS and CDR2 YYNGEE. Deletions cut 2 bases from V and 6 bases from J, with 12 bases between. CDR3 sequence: CASSVSRLGNEQFF. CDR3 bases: TGTGCCAGCAGCGTGAGCAGGTTGGGCAATGAGCAGTTCTTC.

The DNA for the CDR3 is TGTGCCAGCAGGCTAGCGGGAGGCCCCGTTGTCACCGGGGAGCTGTTTTTT. Translating it yields CASRLAGGPVVTGELFF. V and J are TRBV2 and TRBJ2-2, with TRBD2 identical over 11 bases. The V and J ends lost 6 bases and 4 bases, in that order; junction bases with no gene match: 10. The germline V gene encodes CDR1 SNHLY and CDR2 FYNNEI. The length of the CDR3 is 17 residues. Together with reference TRBV2 and TRBJ2-2, the CDR3 gives the full variable domain: EPEVTQTPSHQVTQMGQEVILRCVPISNHLYFYWYRQILGQKVEFLVSFYNNEISEKSEIFDDQFSVERPDGSNFTLKIRSTKLEDSAMYFCASRLAGGPVVTGELFFGEGSRLTVL.

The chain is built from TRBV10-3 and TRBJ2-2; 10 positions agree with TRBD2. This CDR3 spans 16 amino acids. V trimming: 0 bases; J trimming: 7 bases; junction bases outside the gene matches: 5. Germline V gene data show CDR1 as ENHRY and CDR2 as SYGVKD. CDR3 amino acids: CAISESLAGADGELFF. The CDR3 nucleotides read TGTGCCATCAGTGAGTCCCTAGCGGGAGCAGACGGGGAGCTGTTTTTT.

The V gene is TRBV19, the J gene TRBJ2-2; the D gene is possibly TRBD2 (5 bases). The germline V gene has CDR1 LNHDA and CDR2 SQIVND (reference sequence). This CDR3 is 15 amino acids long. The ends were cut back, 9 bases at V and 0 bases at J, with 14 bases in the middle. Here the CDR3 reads CASYSGLTNTGELFF. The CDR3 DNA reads TGTGCCAGCTACTCGGGGTTGACGAACACCGGGGAGCTGTTTTTT.

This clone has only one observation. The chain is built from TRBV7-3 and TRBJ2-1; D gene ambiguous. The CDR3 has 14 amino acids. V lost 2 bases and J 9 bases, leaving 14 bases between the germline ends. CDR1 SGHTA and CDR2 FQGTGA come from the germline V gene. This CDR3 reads CASSLGGGKSEQFF. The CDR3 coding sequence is TGTGCCAGCAGCTTAGGTGGCGGCAAGAGTGAGCAGTTCTTC.

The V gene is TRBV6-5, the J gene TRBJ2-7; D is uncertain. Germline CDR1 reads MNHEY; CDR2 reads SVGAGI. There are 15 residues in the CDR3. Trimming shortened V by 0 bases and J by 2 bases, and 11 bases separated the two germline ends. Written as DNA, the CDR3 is TGTGCCAGCAGTTACTCTGTGACAAGAACCTACGAGCAGTACTTC. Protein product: CASSYSVTRTYEQYF.

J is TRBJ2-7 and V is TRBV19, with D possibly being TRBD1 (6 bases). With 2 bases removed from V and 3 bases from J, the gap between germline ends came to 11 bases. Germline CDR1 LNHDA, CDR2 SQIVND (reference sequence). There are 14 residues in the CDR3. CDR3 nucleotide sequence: TGTGCCAGTAGTATAAGGGGGTCCGACTACGAGCAGTACTTC. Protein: CASSIRGSDYEQYF.

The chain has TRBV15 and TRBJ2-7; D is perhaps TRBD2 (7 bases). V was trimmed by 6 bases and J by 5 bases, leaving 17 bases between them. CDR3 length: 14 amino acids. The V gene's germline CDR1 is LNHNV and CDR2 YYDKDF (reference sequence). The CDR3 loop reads CATSRGGGGHEQYF. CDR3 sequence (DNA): TGTGCCACCAGTCGCGGGGGCGGCGGGCACGAGCAGTACTTC.

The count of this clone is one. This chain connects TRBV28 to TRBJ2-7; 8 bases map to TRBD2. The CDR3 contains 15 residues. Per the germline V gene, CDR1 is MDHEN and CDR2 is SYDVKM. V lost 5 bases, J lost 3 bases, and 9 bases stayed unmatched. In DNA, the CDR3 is TGTGCCAGCAGTGCCCGTAGCGGGATCGTCTACGAGCAGTACTTC. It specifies CASSARSGIVYEQYF.

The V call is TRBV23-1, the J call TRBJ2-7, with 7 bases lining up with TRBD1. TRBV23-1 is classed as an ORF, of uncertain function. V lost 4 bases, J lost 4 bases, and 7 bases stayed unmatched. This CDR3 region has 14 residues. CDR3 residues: CASSLSGTEYEQYF. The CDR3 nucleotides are TGCGCCAGCAGTCTCTCCGGGACAGAGTACGAGCAGTACTTC.

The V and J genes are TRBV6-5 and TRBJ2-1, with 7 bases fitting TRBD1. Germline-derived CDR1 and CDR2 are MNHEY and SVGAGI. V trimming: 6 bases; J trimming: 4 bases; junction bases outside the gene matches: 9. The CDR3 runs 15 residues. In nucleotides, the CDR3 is TGTGCCAGCAGCCCGGCAGGGGGAGTGTACAATGAGCAGTTCTTC. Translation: CASSPAGGVYNEQFF.

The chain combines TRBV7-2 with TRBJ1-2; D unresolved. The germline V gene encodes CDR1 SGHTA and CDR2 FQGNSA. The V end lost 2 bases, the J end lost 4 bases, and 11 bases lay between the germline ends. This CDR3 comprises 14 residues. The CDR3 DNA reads TGTGCCAGCAGCTTACGACTGGCGGGCTATGGCTACACCTTC. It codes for CASSLRLAGYGYTF.

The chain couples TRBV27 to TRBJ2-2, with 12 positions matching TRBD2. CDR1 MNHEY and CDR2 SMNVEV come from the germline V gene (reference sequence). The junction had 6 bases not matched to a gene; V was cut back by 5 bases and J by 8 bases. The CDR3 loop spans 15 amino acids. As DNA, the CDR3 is TGTGCCAGCAGTCGGAGACTAGCGGGAGAGGGGGAGCTGTTTTTT. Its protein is CASSRRLAGEGELFF.

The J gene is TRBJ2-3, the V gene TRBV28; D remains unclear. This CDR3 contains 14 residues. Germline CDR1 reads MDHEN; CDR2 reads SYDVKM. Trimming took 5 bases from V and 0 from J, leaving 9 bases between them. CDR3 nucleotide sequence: TGTGCCAGCAGTCCCTCCGGTAGCACAGATACGCAGTATTTT. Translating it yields CASSPSGSTDTQYF.

The CDR3 nucleotides are TGTGCCAGCAGCAAGGTTGGGACTAGCGGGACCAATGAGCAGTTCTTC. Protein: CASSKVGTSGTNEQFF. The chain employs TRBV7-9 and TRBJ2-1; TRBD2 matches 13 bases. The CDR3 length is 16 residues. The germline V gene encodes CDR1 SEHNR and CDR2 FQNEAQ (reference sequence). V trimming: 5 bases; J trimming: 6 bases; junction bases outside the gene matches: 7.

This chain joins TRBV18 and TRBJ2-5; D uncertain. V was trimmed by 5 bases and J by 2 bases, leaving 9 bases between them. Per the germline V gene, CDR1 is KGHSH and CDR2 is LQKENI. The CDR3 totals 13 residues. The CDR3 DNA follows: TGTGCCAGCTCATCTAGGAGACAAGAGACCCAGTACTTC. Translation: CASSSRRQETQYF.

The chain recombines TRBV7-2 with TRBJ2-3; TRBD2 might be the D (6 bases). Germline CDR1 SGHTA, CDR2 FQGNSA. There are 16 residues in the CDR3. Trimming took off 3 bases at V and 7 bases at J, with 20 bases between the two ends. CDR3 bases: TGTGCCAGCAGCTTTAGCGGCGGGCCGCCTTATAATACGCAGTATTTT. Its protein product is CASSFSGGPPYNTQYF. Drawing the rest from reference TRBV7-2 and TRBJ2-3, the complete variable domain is GAGVSQSPSNKVTEKGKDVELRCDPISGHTALYWYRQSLGQGLEFLIYFQGNSAPDKSGLPSDRFSAERTGGSVSTLTIQRTQQEDSAVYLCASSFSGGPPYNTQYFGPGTRLTVL.

In DNA, the CDR3 is TGTGCCAGCAGCCTTTCTTTTCTGATGGTCTACGAGCAGTACTTC. This encodes CASSLSFLMVYEQYF. The chain links TRBV6-2 or TRBV6-3 to TRBJ2-7, with unresolved D. This CDR3 contains 15 residues. V dropped 6 bases and J dropped 3 bases, with 18 bases sitting between them. Germline CDR1 is MNHEY and CDR2 is SVGEGT.